The 12 T cell receptor beta chains given below trace back to one sample, sequenced in a study of early T cells in non-severe SARS-CoV-2 infection. TCRdb itself ran the 5' RACE reads through MiXCR, one entry per CDR3 protein. The table shows 15,000 to 25,000 distinct CDR3 sequences, with about 4% occurring only once. The sequencing sample was made of whole blood. Every receptor here comes from an adult who was a healthcare worker with PCR-confirmed SARS-CoV-2 infection or an uninfected control (not recorded which).

This clonotype was seen many times. At one end, the junction sequence differs from germline, possibly due to a read error. The chain recombines TRBV6-1 with TRBJ1-1; D remains ambiguous. Germline CDR1 MNHNS, CDR2 SASEGT. CDR3 size: 8 residues. The CDR3 region is CASREAFF. The CDR3 DNA reads TGTGCCAGCAGGGAAGCTTTCTTT.

In its sample, this clonotype was seen many times. The V and J genes are TRBV15 and TRBJ2-3, with 10 bases lining up with TRBD2. In germline, CDR1 is LNHNV, CDR2 YYDKDF (reference sequence). The CDR3 is made up of 20 amino acids. Trimming took 1 base from V and 0 from J; bases not matched to a gene: 13. CDR3 residues: CATSRALGRGAGGSTDTQYF. CDR3 DNA: TGTGCCACCAGCAGAGCTCTAGGGAGGGGAGCGGGGGGGAGCACAGATACGCAGTATTTT.

This clonotype was seen ten or more times. This chain joins TRBV7-6 and TRBJ2-2; D not certain. The germline CDR1 and CDR2 sequences are SGHVS and FNYEAQ. The CDR3 has 15 residues. Trimming cost V 1 base and J 6 bases, with 12 bases left between them. The CDR3 sequence: CASSLGSWQAGELFF. The CDR3 nucleotides read TGTGCCAGCAGCTTAGGAAGTTGGCAGGCCGGGGAGCTGTTTTTT.

This clonotype was seen many times. This CDR3 is CASSSLRVFQRGGQETQYF. The CDR3 DNA sequence: TGCGCCAGCAGCTCACTCCGTGTGTTCCAGCGGGGGGGACAAGAGACCCAGTACTTC. The chain is built from TRBV5-1 and TRBJ2-5; 10 nucleotides align to TRBD2. The CDR3 runs 19 residues. Germline CDR1 and CDR2: SGHRS and YFSETQ. V trimming: 3 bases; J trimming: 2 bases; junction bases outside the gene matches: 16. Together with reference TRBV5-1 and TRBJ2-5, the CDR3 gives the full variable domain: KAGVTQTPRYLIKTRGQQVTLSCSPISGHRSVSWYQQTPGQGLQFLFEYFSETQRNKGNFPGRFSGRQFSNSRSEMNVSTLELGDSALYLCASSSLRVFQRGGQETQYFGPGTRLLVL.

This clonotype was recorded a few times. The rearrangement joins TRBV18 to TRBJ1-1; unclear D gene. Germline CDR1 reads KGHSH; CDR2 reads LQKENI. The CDR3 is 13 amino acids. V was trimmed by 5 bases and J by 1 base, leaving 8 bases between them. This chain's CDR3 is CASSRTENTEAFF. The CDR3 nucleotides are TGTGCCAGCTCAAGGACCGAGAACACTGAAGCTTTCTTT.

This clonotype showed up many times. The chain uses TRBV4-3 and TRBJ2-3; D is perhaps TRBD2 (5 bases). The CDR3 sequence is 16 residues long. Looked up from germline, CDR1 is LGHNA and CDR2 is YSLEER. Deletions cut 1 base from V and 1 base from J, with 12 bases between. The chain's CDR3 is CASSQVSSVGTDTQYF. In DNA form, the CDR3 reads TGCGCCAGCAGCCAAGTTAGTAGCGTGGGCACAGATACGCAGTATTTT.

This clonotype was seen many times. The CDR3, as DNA: TGTGCCAGCAGCTCCCGACTGTTGGGAGGCTACGAGCAGTACTTC. Amino acids: CASSSRLLGGYEQYF. The genes are TRBV2 and TRBJ2-7; TRBD2 might be the D (6 bases). CDR1 and CDR2 (germline): SNHLY, FYNNEI. The CDR3 is 15 amino acids. Trimming pared 6 bases from V and 3 bases from J, leaving 18 bases between.

Sample share makes this clonotype medium-sized. The DNA for the CDR3 is TGTGCCAGCAGCCCCACGTCGGGGATCATTCAGTACTTC. Amino acids: CASSPTSGIIQYF. J is TRBJ2-4 and V is TRBV7-9; TRBD2 is a possible D gene (5 bases). V was trimmed by 5 bases and J by 9 bases, leaving 14 bases between them. Germline V gene sequence: CDR1 SEHNR, CDR2 FQNEAQ (reference sequence). The CDR3 is made up of 13 amino acids. Looking up the rest from reference TRBV7-9 and TRBJ2-4 gives the full variable domain: DTGVSQNPRHKITKRGQNVTFRCDPISEHNRLYWYRQTLGQGPEFLTYFQNEAQLEKSRLLSDRFSAERPKGSFSTLEIQRTEQGDSAMYLCASSPTSGIIQYFGAGTRLSVL.

At least ten counts were recorded for this clonotype. The genes are TRBV4-3 and TRBJ2-5; unclear D gene. V was clipped by 4 bases and J by 2 bases, with 14 bases between them. The CDR3 is made up of 15 amino acids. The germline V gene has CDR1 LGHNA and CDR2 YSLEER. The CDR3: CASSRAPLGQETQYF. The CDR3 DNA follows: TGCGCCAGCAGCCGCGCTCCGCTCGGGCAAGAGACCCAGTACTTC.

This clonotype was counted ten times or more. The rearrangement links TRBV19 to TRBJ1-4; 10 bases match TRBD1. CDR3 length equals 14 residues. Per the germline V gene, CDR1 is LNHDA and CDR2 is SQIVND (reference sequence). Germline trimming cut 6 bases from V and 8 bases from J; bases unmatched to any gene: 6. The CDR3 loop reads CASSPGQGTEKLFF. CDR3 in DNA: TGTGCCAGTAGCCCGGGACAGGGGACCGAAAAACTGTTTTTT.

This clonotype was counted many times. The V and J genes are TRBV2 and TRBJ1-4, with a tentative D call TRBD1 (6 bases). Germline V gene data show CDR1 as SNHLY and CDR2 as FYNNEI. Deletions cut 5 bases from V and 3 bases from J, with 10 bases between. CDR3 size: 14 residues. The CDR3, as DNA: TGTGCCAGCAGTCAACAGGGACCTAATGAAAAACTGTTTTTT. It codes for CASSQQGPNEKLFF.

This clonotype was found many times. This chain links TRBV6-5 with TRBJ2-3, with 7 bases aligning to TRBD2. The CDR3 loop spans 16 amino acids. Germline CDR1 is MNHEY and CDR2 is SVGAGI. Trimming removed 2 bases from V and 5 bases from J; junction bases left unmatched: 10. CDR3 sequence (DNA): TGTGCCAGCAGTTACGGCGGGGGATTGTCGGTAGATACGCAGTATTTT. This sequence encodes CASSYGGGLSVDTQYF.